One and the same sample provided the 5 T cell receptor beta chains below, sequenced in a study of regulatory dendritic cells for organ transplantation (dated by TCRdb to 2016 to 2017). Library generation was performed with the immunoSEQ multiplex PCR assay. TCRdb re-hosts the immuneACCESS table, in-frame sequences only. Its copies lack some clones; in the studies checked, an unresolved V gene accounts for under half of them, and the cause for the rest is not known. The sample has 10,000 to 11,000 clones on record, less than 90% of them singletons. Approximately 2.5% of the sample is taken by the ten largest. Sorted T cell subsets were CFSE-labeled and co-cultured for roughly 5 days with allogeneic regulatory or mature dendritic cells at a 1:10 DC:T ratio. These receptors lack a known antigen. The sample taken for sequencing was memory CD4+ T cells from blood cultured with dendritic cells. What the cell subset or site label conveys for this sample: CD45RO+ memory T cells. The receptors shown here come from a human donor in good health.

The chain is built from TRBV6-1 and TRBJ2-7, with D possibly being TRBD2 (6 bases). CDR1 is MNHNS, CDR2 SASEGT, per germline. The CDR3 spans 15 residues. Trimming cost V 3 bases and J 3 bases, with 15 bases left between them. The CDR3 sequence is CASSDPWRGDYEQYF. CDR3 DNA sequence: TGTGCCAGCAGTGACCCCTGGCGGGGTGACTACGAGCAGTACTTC.

The CDR3 region is CASSPASGTGYTF. In DNA form, the CDR3 reads TGTGCCAGCAGCCCAGCATCAGGGACAGGCTACACCTTC. The V gene is TRBV7-3, the J gene TRBJ1-2, with D perhaps matching TRBD1 (6 bases). CDR3 length: 13 residues. CDR1 SGHTA and CDR2 FQGTGA come from the germline V gene. Trimming shortened V by 5 bases and J by 8 bases, and 15 bases separated the two germline ends. Complete variable domain (other parts from reference TRBV7-3 and TRBJ1-2): GAGVSQTPSNKVTEKGKYVELRCDPISGHTALYWYRQSLGQGPEFLIYFQGTGAADDSGLPNDRFFAVRPEGSVSTLKIQRTERGDSAVYLCASSPASGTGYTFGSGTRLTVV.

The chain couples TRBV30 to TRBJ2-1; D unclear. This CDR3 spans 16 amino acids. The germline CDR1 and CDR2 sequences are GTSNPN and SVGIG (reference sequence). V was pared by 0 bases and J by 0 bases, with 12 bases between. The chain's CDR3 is CAWSVPLASSYNEQFF. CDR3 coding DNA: TGTGCCTGGAGTGTCCCCTTGGCTAGCTCCTACAATGAGCAGTTCTTC.

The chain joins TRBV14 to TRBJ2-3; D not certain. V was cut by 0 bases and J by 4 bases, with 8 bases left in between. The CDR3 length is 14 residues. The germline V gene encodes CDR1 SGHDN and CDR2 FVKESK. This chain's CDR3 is CASSQDRSADTQYF. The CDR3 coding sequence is TGTGCCAGCAGCCAAGACAGATCCGCAGATACGCAGTATTTT. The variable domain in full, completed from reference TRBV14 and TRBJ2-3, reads EAGVTQFPSHSVIEKGQTVTLRCDPISGHDNLYWYRRVMGKEIKFLLHFVKESKQDESGMPNNRFLAERTGGTYSTLKVQPAELEDSGVYFCASSQDRSADTQYFGPGTRLTVL.

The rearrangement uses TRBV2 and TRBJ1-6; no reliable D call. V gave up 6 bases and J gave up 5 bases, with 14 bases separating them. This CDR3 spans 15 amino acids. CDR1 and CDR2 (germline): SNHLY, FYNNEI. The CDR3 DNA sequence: TGTGCCAGCAGCGCCTTGGCATCCCATAATTCACCCCTCCACTTT. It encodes CASSALASHNSPLHF.